The 19 T cell receptor beta chains in this list originate from one sample, sequenced in a study of blood T cell repertoires in COVID-19. Libraries were prepared by immunoSEQ multiplex PCR; TCRdb keeps only in-frame clonotypes and omits some of them. The sample has 45,000 to 50,000 clones, roughly four fifths seen once. Sequenced: peripheral blood. These receptors originate from a man between 60 and 70 years old with active COVID-19.

The chain uses TRBV15 and TRBJ2-5; 7 bases are a match to TRBD2. Germline V gives CDR1 LNHNV, CDR2 YYDKDF (reference sequence). J gave up 5 bases and V 2 bases, and 11 bases lay outside the gene matches. The CDR3 totals 16 residues. CDR3 amino acids: CATSRTKGRGEETQYF. The DNA for the CDR3 is TGTGCCACCAGCAGAACTAAGGGGAGGGGTGAGGAGACCCAGTACTTC.

The gene calls are TRBV5-1 and TRBJ2-1; the D gene is possibly TRBD1 (5 bases). Per germline, CDR1 SGHRS and CDR2 YFSETQ. The CDR3 is made up of 15 amino acids. V was clipped by 0 bases and J by 7 bases, with 14 bases between them. DNA for the CDR3: TGCGCCAGCAGCTTGGTCGCAGGGTGGCGGAATGAGCAGTTCTTC. Translated, it gives CASSLVAGWRNEQFF.

The CDR3 loop is CASSQAKGDAGLYGYTF. CDR3 nucleotide sequence: TGCGCCAGCAGCCAAGCTAAGGGTGATGCGGGTTTATATGGCTACACCTTC. This chain joins TRBV4-1 and TRBJ1-2; D remains ambiguous. Trimming left V 1 base short and J 5 bases short, with 20 bases between. The CDR3 has 17 amino acids. CDR1 is MGHRA and CDR2 is YSYEKL in the germline V gene.

This chain joins TRBV4-1 and TRBJ1-6; D not certain. The V end lost 5 bases, the J end lost 8 bases, and 7 bases lay between the germline ends. This CDR3 region has 12 residues. Germline V gene sequence: CDR1 MGHRA, CDR2 YSYEKL. CDR3 in amino acids: CASSSGYSPLHF. The CDR3 region has the DNA TGCGCCAGCAGCTCGGGGTATTCACCCCTCCACTTT.

This clone was seen more than once but under ten times. The chain joins TRBV27 to TRBJ1-5; the D is unclear. The CDR3 length is 15 residues. V was pared by 3 bases and J by 0 bases, with 9 bases between. CDR1 is MNHEY and CDR2 is SMNVEV in the germline V gene (reference sequence). In DNA form, the CDR3 reads TGTGCCAGCAGTTTTGAGGGTCTTAGCAATCAGCCCCAGCATTTT. It specifies CASSFEGLSNQPQHF.

This clone was picked up one time. The chain has TRBV7-9 and TRBJ2-3, with 9 bases that match TRBD2. Trimming took 4 bases from V and 6 from J; bases not matched to a gene: 8. The CDR3 covers 15 residues. From germline, CDR1 is SEHNR and CDR2 FQNEAQ (reference sequence). This chain's CDR3 is CASSSTSGLSDTQYF. DNA of the CDR3: TGTGCCAGCAGCTCGACTAGCGGTTTAAGTGATACGCAGTATTTT. Variable domain in full (rest from reference TRBV7-9 and TRBJ2-3): DTGVSQNPRHKITKRGQNVTFRCDPISEHNRLYWYRQTLGQGPEFLTYFQNEAQLEKSRLLSDRFSAERPKGSFSTLEIQRTEQGDSAMYLCASSSTSGLSDTQYFGPGTRLTVL.

The genes are TRBV7-3 and TRBJ2-3; D is unclear. The CDR3 has 13 amino acids. Trimming left V 5 bases short and J 4 bases short, with 10 bases between. Germline V gene lookup returns CDR1 SGHTA and CDR2 FQGTGA. The CDR3 nucleotides read TGTGCCAGCAGCCCCTCCCGAGCAGATACGCAGTATTTT. Its translation: CASSPSRADTQYF.

This clone was seen a handful of times. The chain links TRBV28 to TRBJ2-3, with 9 bases matching TRBD2. Germline CDR1 and CDR2: MDHEN and SYDVKM. V was pared by 2 bases and J by 5 bases, with 11 bases of the junction left unmatched. This CDR3 comprises 17 residues. The CDR3 loop is CASSLGGSGGRRDTQYF. Here the CDR3 DNA reads TGTGCCAGCAGTTTAGGTGGGAGCGGGGGGAGAAGAGATACGCAGTATTTT. Based on the CDR3 plus reference TRBV28 and TRBJ2-3, the full variable domain is DVKVTQSSRYLVKRTGEKVFLECVQDMDHENMFWYRQDPGLGLRLIYFSYDVKMKEKGDIPEGYSVSREKKERFSLILESASTNQTSMYLCASSLGGSGGRRDTQYFGPGTRLTVL.

The V gene is TRBV20-1, the J gene TRBJ2-5, with D unresolved. The germline CDR1 and CDR2 sequences are DFQATT and SNEGSKA (reference sequence). V was cut by 7 bases and J by 2 bases, with 5 bases left in between. The CDR3 length is 10 residues. The chain's CDR3 is CSVMQETQYF. In nucleotides, the CDR3 is TGCAGTGTTATGCAAGAGACCCAGTACTTC.

The chain has TRBV18 and TRBJ2-7; 14 bases align to TRBD2. The CDR3 consists of 16 residues. Trimming at V came to 6 bases and at J to 2 bases, leaving 6 bases not matched to a gene. CDR1 is KGHSH and CDR2 is LQKENI in the germline V gene. The CDR3 reads CASSRPTSGGAYEQYF. CDR3 DNA sequence: TGTGCCAGCTCCCGACCGACTAGCGGGGGGGCCTACGAGCAGTACTTC. Based on the CDR3 plus reference TRBV18 and TRBJ2-7, the full variable domain is NAGVMQNPRHLVRRRGQEARLRCSPMKGHSHVYWYRQLPEEGLKFMVYLQKENIIDESGMPKERFSAEFPKEGPSILRIQQVVRGDSAAYFCASSRPTSGGAYEQYFGPGTRLTVT.

This clone showed up just a few times. The J gene is TRBJ2-3, the V gene TRBV5-1; 7 bases match TRBD1. The CDR3 has 14 residues. J gave up 3 bases and V 3 bases, and 4 bases lay outside the gene matches. In germline, CDR1 is SGHRS, CDR2 YFSETQ. CDR3 nucleotide sequence: TGCGCCAGCAGCTCCTCGACAGGGACAGATACGCAGTATTTT. Translated, it gives CASSSSTGTDTQYF.

This rearrangement joins TRBV7-3 to TRBJ2-3, with 8 positions matching TRBD2. The CDR3 is made up of 13 amino acids. The germline CDR1 and CDR2 sequences are SGHTA and FQGTGA. The junction had 6 bases not matched to a gene; V was cut back by 5 bases and J by 8 bases. DNA for the CDR3: TGTGCCAGCAGCGTTACCAGCGGGGGTACGCAGTATTTT. It is translated as CASSVTSGGTQYF.

This clone was observed a single time. This chain links TRBV9 with TRBJ1-5; no firm D call. Germline V gives CDR1 SGDLS, CDR2 YYNGEE. V was clipped by 0 bases and J by 6 bases, with 7 bases between them. The CDR3 is made up of 13 amino acids. The CDR3 protein is CASSVDGSQPQHF. For the CDR3, the DNA is TGTGCCAGCAGCGTAGACGGTAGTCAGCCCCAGCATTTT. The whole variable domain, remainder taken from reference TRBV9 and TRBJ1-5, is DSGVTQTPKHLITATGQRVTLRCSPRSGDLSVYWYQQSLDQGLQFLIQYYNGEERAKGNILERFSAQQFPDLHSELNLSSLELGDSALYFCASSVDGSQPQHFGDGTRLSIL.

The DNA of the CDR3 is TGTGCCAGCAGCGTAGGCGGGCAAGGTGAAAAACTGTTTTTT. It codes for CASSVGGQGEKLFF. V usage is TRBV9 and J usage is TRBJ1-4; no clear D gene. Germline V lookup: CDR1 SGDLS, CDR2 YYNGEE. Trimming took 0 bases from V and 7 from J, leaving 10 bases between them. CDR3 length: 14 residues.

The chain couples TRBV10-1 to TRBJ2-6; 8 bases line up with TRBD1. This CDR3 has 24 residues. Germline-derived CDR1 and CDR2 are WNHNN and SYGVQD (reference sequence). V was pared by 10 bases and J by 0 bases, with 32 bases of the junction left unmatched. In DNA, the CDR3 is TGCGCCAACCAGTTACCTTCTTTGACAGGGGTCCTTCTCATTACACTCTCTGGGGCCAACGTCCTGACTTTC. Its protein is CANQLPSLTGVLLITLSGANVLTF.

The V gene is TRBV6-5, the J gene TRBJ1-1; maybe TRBD1 (6 bases). The CDR3 is made up of 13 amino acids. Germline CDR1 reads MNHEY; CDR2 reads SVGAGI. Trimming took 7 bases from V and 1 from J, leaving 10 bases between them. This CDR3 is CASTLTGNTEAFF. The CDR3 bases are TGTGCCAGCACCCTGACAGGGAACACTGAAGCTTTCTTT.

The J gene is TRBJ2-2, the V gene TRBV7-8; perhaps TRBD2 as D (6 bases). The V end lost 5 bases, the J end lost 4 bases, and 8 bases lay between the germline ends. Germline-derived CDR1 and CDR2 are SGHVS and FQNEAQ. The length of the CDR3 is 13 residues. CDR3 coding DNA: TGTGCCAGCAGCCGGGAGCTCACCGGGGAGCTGTTTTTT. The encoded protein is CASSRELTGELFF.

The chain is built from TRBV5-4 and TRBJ2-1; no clear D gene. This CDR3 is built from 16 residues. Trimming left V 0 bases short and J 3 bases short, with 13 bases between. Germline V CDR1 and CDR2: SGHNT, YYREEE (reference sequence). Here the CDR3 reads CASSLGQSTFYNEQFF. The CDR3 region has the DNA TGTGCCAGCAGCTTGGGGCAGTCAACGTTCTACAATGAGCAGTTCTTC.

The CDR3 region has the DNA TGTGCCAGCAGTTACAGGGGGACTCAGCCCCAGCATTTT. Its translation: CASSYRGTQPQHF. The rearrangement uses TRBV27 and TRBJ1-5, with TRBD1 identical over 8 bases. V trimming: 4 bases; J trimming: 6 bases; junction bases outside the gene matches: 2. The CDR3 has 13 residues. Germline V gene lookup returns CDR1 MNHEY and CDR2 SMNVEV (reference sequence).